The 28 T cell receptor beta chains presented below share a single source sample, sequenced in a study of blood T cells in healthy people across ages (dated by TCRdb to 2015 to 2017). Libraries were constructed by 5' RACE. The instrument given in TCRdb is Illumina HiSeq 2500. A second PCR of roughly 7 to 12 cycles was run with a J-beta primer mix and a sample-barcoded 5' primer. In TCRdb, the public reads were trimmed at Q25 with fastp and aligned with MiXCR, with productive beta chains retained. Identical CDR3 proteins give one entry, which carries the most common genes and DNA. The sample table records about 1.5 million distinct CDR3 sequences; about 45% of these occur just once. Of the sample, over 3.5% falls within the top ten clones. The sample was blood. These receptors were collected from a woman younger than 35 in good health.

The rearrangement links TRBV9 to TRBJ2-3, with TRBD1 matching 9 bases. The CDR3 totals 16 residues. Germline CDR1 is SGDLS and CDR2 is YYNGEE. J was trimmed by 5 bases and V by 0 bases; bases with no gene match: 7. The CDR3 protein is CASSVGSGQGLDTQYF. The CDR3 DNA reads as TGTGCCAGCAGCGTAGGGTCGGGACAGGGATTAGATACGCAGTATTTT.

V usage is TRBV4-3 and J usage is TRBJ2-1, with 8 positions matching TRBD2. The ends lost 3 bases at V and 9 bases at J; junction bases unmatched: 10. Germline lookup yields CDR1 LGHNA and CDR2 YSLEER. The CDR3 extends over 15 amino acids. The CDR3 nucleotides are TGCGCCAGCAGCCATGGACGAGCGGGAGATAGTGAGCAGTTCTTC. Its translation is CASSHGRAGDSEQFF.

The CDR3 DNA is TGCGCCAGCAGCAGCACTAGCGGGGGTCCTCCCAATGAGCAGTTCTTC. Its translation is CASSSTSGGPPNEQFF. This chain connects TRBV5-1 to TRBJ2-1, with 11 bases lining up with TRBD2. Trimming at V came to 4 bases and at J to 6 bases, leaving 9 bases not matched to a gene. This CDR3 comprises 16 residues. Looked up from germline, CDR1 is SGHRS and CDR2 is YFSETQ.

V usage is TRBV7-2 and J usage is TRBJ2-4, with 7 positions matching TRBD2. The DNA end favors TRBJ2-5, so the J call may be wrong. Per the germline V gene, CDR1 is SGHTA and CDR2 is FQGNSA. This CDR3 is built from 15 residues. CDR3 sequence: CASSLNSAGQETQYF. CDR3 bases: TGTGCCAGCAGCTTAAATTCAGCGGGGCAAGAGACCCAGTACTTC.

The chain uses TRBV7-3 and TRBJ2-5; the match to TRBD1 covers 9 bases. The CDR3 extends over 16 amino acids. Germline assignment: CDR1 SGHTA and CDR2 FQGTGA. With 0 bases clipped from V and 11 bases from J, the junction kept 13 bases outside the gene matches. The CDR3 bases are TGTGCCAGCAGCTTAACCTCCGGGACAGGGTACAATGAGCAGTACTTC. This gives the protein CASSLTSGTGYNEQYF.

The chain couples TRBV9 to TRBJ2-7; D might be TRBD1 (6 bases). The length of the CDR3 is 16 residues. From germline, CDR1 is SGDLS and CDR2 YYNGEE. V dropped 0 bases and J dropped 3 bases, with 16 bases sitting between them. The CDR3 region has the DNA TGTGCCAGCAGCGTAGTTGATCAGGGGTCCCTCTACGAGCAGTACTTC. Protein: CASSVVDQGSLYEQYF. The full variable domain, its missing parts supplied by reference TRBV9 and TRBJ2-7, is DSGVTQTPKHLITATGQRVTLRCSPRSGDLSVYWYQQSLDQGLQFLIQYYNGEERAKGNILERFSAQQFPDLHSELNLSSLELGDSALYFCASSVVDQGSLYEQYFGPGTRLTVT.

The genes are TRBV6-6 and TRBJ1-4, with a weak D call TRBD1 (6 bases). The V end lost 6 bases, the J end lost 4 bases, and 12 bases lay between the germline ends. Germline assignment: CDR1 MNHNY and CDR2 SVGAGI (reference sequence). This CDR3 region has 14 residues. CDR3 nucleotides: TGTGCCAGCAGCTCAGGGGTACTTAATGAAAAACTGTTTTTT. Translated, it gives CASSSGVLNEKLFF.

The chain carries TRBV12-3 or TRBV12-4 and TRBJ2-3; TRBD2 matches at 13 bases. Germline trimming cut 5 bases from V and 6 bases from J; bases unmatched to any gene: 8. CDR3 length equals 16 residues. The CDR3 is CASSPLAGGLADTQYF. The CDR3, as DNA: TGTGCCAGCAGTCCACTAGCGGGGGGGCTAGCGGATACGCAGTATTTT.

This clonotype was counted only a few times. This rearrangement joins TRBV25-1 to TRBJ1-2; D gene ambiguous. Germline V gene sequence: CDR1 MGHDK, CDR2 SYGVNS. V lost 5 bases and J lost 4, with 8 bases in between. The CDR3 spans 12 residues. Here the CDR3 reads CASSRDPYGYTF. In DNA, the CDR3 is TGTGCCAGCAGTAGAGACCCCTATGGCTACACCTTC.

This clonotype came up a few times. V is TRBV20-1 and J is TRBJ2-1; D is perhaps TRBD1 or TRBD2 (6 bases each). Germline V gene sequence: CDR1 DFQATT, CDR2 SNEGSKA (reference sequence). Trimming took 8 bases from V and 7 from J, leaving 15 bases between them. The CDR3 is 12 amino acids. In DNA form, the CDR3 reads TGCAGTTTTAGCGGAGGGGGGAATGAGCAGTTCTTC. This codes for CSFSGGGNEQFF.

This clonotype has just a few counts. J is TRBJ1-1 and V is TRBV6-5; D is ambiguous. V lost 0 bases to trimming and J lost 4 bases, with 9 bases between them. CDR3 length: 14 residues. The germline V gene has CDR1 MNHEY and CDR2 SVGAGI. As DNA, the CDR3 is TGTGCCAGCAGTTACTCGCACCAAGGCACTGAAGCTTTCTTT. Its protein product is CASSYSHQGTEAFF.

This clonotype came up many times. Here the CDR3 reads CASSLLLGYEQYF. DNA of the CDR3: TGTGCCAGCAGTTTACTCTTAGGCTACGAGCAGTACTTC. The rearrangement links TRBV12-3 or TRBV12-4 to TRBJ2-7, with D uncertain. The germline V and J ends were trimmed by 2 bases and 3 bases, with 8 bases remaining between them. CDR3 length: 13 amino acids.

The chain is built from TRBV6-2 or TRBV6-3 and TRBJ2-1; the D is unclear. With 5 bases removed from V and 8 bases from J, the gap between germline ends came to 13 bases. Per the germline V gene, CDR1 is MNHEY and CDR2 is SVGEGT. This CDR3 spans 13 amino acids. The chain's CDR3 is CASSDTWSHEQFF. The CDR3 DNA follows: TGTGCCAGCAGTGACACCTGGAGCCATGAGCAGTTCTTC.

This clonotype was detected a few times. The chain carries TRBV4-2 and TRBJ2-2; D is tentatively TRBD1 or TRBD2 (5 bases each). The length of the CDR3 is 15 residues. Germline CDR1 and CDR2: LGHNA and YNFKEQ. V was clipped by 4 bases and J by 4 bases, with 13 bases between them. The CDR3 spells CASSLGPEGTGELFF. CDR3 sequence (DNA): TGTGCCAGCAGCCTGGGACCCGAGGGCACCGGGGAGCTGTTTTTT.

V gene TRBV7-9 combines with J gene TRBJ2-1; tentative D call: TRBD1 (6 bases). The germline CDR1 and CDR2 sequences are SEHNR and FQNEAQ (reference sequence). This CDR3 is built from 13 residues. Trimming stripped 8 bases from V and 4 bases from J, with 12 bases between. Here the CDR3 DNA reads TGTGCCAGCGGGGACAACATATACAATGAGCAGTTCTTC. This codes for CASGDNIYNEQFF.

The chain employs TRBV11-1 and TRBJ2-2, with a tentative D call TRBD2 (5 bases). Looked up from germline, CDR1 is SGHAT and CDR2 is FQDESV (reference sequence). The CDR3 contains 15 residues. V was clipped by 2 bases and J by 2 bases, with 9 bases between them. CDR3 bases: TGTGCCAGCAGCTTAAGTAGACTAAACACCGGGGAGCTGTTTTTT. This encodes CASSLSRLNTGELFF.

This chain joins TRBV12-3 or TRBV12-4 and TRBJ2-4; TRBD2 matches at 7 bases. The J segment lost 4 bases and the V segment lost 8 bases, leaving 11 bases of the junction unmatched. This CDR3 contains 15 residues. DNA of the CDR3: TGTGCCAGCTGCCCCGGGGGGAGTAGGAAAAACATTCAGTACTTC. Translated, it gives CASCPGGSRKNIQYF.

A few counts support this clonotype. This sequence joins TRBV3-1 and TRBJ1-6; no clear D gene. CDR3 length: 15 amino acids. Germline CDR1 reads LGHDT; CDR2 reads YNNKEL (reference sequence). Trimming took off 1 base at V and 7 bases at J, with 11 bases between the two ends. Here the CDR3 DNA reads TGTGCCAGCAGCCAAGGTTCAACAGTAAATTCACCCCTCCACTTT. This codes for CASSQGSTVNSPLHF.

Only a few counts were recorded for this clonotype. This chain links TRBV20-1 with TRBJ1-2, with 7 bases that match TRBD1. The trim removed 5 bases at V and 5 bases at J, leaving 14 bases unmatched. CDR3 length equals 15 residues. Germline assignment: CDR1 DFQATT and CDR2 SNEGSKA (reference sequence). The CDR3 coding sequence is TGCAGTGCTCGCCACCTGACAGGGATCCGGTATGGCTACACCTTC. As protein: CSARHLTGIRYGYTF.

CDR3 bases: TGTGCCAGCAGTTTAGGTCAGTGGAGAGCAACTAATGAAAAACTGTTTTTT. This encodes CASSLGQWRATNEKLFF. J is TRBJ1-4 and V is TRBV12-3 or TRBV12-4; no definite D call. V lost 1 base, J lost 0 bases, and 12 bases lay in between. The CDR3 loop spans 17 amino acids.

On this clonotype itself: This likely came from a read error, as a far larger clone is one base away. The chain links TRBV6-2 or TRBV6-3 to TRBJ2-5; D gene uncertain. The CDR3 consists of 12 residues. CDR1 and CDR2 from the germline V gene are MNHEY and SVGEGT. Trimming shortened V by 0 bases and J by 5 bases, and 4 bases separated the two germline ends. The CDR3 loop reads CASSYSSETQYF. CDR3 nucleotide sequence: TGTGCCAGCAGTTACTCGAGTGAGACCCAGTACTTC.

The CDR3 here is CASSPRDAEETQYF. In DNA, the CDR3 is TGTGCCAGCTCACCGAGGGACGCAGAAGAGACCCAGTACTTC. The chain carries TRBV18 and TRBJ2-5; D possibly uses TRBD1 or TRBD2 (5 bases each). Looked up from germline, CDR1 is KGHSH and CDR2 is LQKENI. V was shortened by 3 bases and J by 3 bases, with 11 bases between the two germline ends. CDR3 length: 14 residues.

This chain joins TRBV7-2 and TRBJ1-1; D unclear. The germline V gene encodes CDR1 SGHTA and CDR2 FQGNSA. Trimming cost V 2 bases and J 8 bases, with 12 bases left between them. CDR3 length: 13 amino acids. The CDR3 DNA follows: TGTGCCAGCAGCTTAAGCTTACAGACAGAAGCTTTCTTT. This translates into CASSLSLQTEAFF.

On this clonotype itself: The junction shows a germline mismatch at one end, possibly a read error. The rearrangement links TRBV20-1 to TRBJ1-5; 7 nucleotides align to TRBD1. The CDR3 spans 14 residues. Germline V gene data show CDR1 as DFQATT and CDR2 as SNEGSKA (reference sequence). For the CDR3, the DNA is TGCAGTGCTGGGGCAGGGGGGTTAAATCAGCCTCAGCATTTT. As protein: CSAGAGGLNQPQHF.

The CDR3 DNA reads TGCAGTGCACTCTCCGGGACAGCGAACACTGAAGCTTTCTTT. It codes for CSALSGTANTEAFF. The chain is built from TRBV20-1 and TRBJ1-1; 7 nucleotides align to TRBD1. There are 14 residues in the CDR3. J lost 1 base, V lost 6 bases, and 8 bases had no gene match. CDR1 is DFQATT, CDR2 SNEGSKA, per germline (reference sequence).

The chain has TRBV6-5 and TRBJ2-7; D may correspond to TRBD1 or TRBD2 (5 bases each). Judging by the DNA end, TRBJ2-5 fits better; the J call may be wrong. There are 15 residues in the CDR3. The germline V gene encodes CDR1 MNHEY and CDR2 SVGAGI. The chain's CDR3 is CASSSRDRLGETQYF. The CDR3 nucleotides read TGTGCCAGCAGTTCCCGGGACCGCCTTGGGGAGACCCAGTACTTC.

This clonotype came up a few times. V gene TRBV5-1 combines with J gene TRBJ1-2; D is unresolved. The CDR3 runs to 15 residues. The germline gives CDR1 SGHRS, CDR2 YFSETQ. V lost 0 bases, J lost 5 bases, and 14 bases lay in between. The CDR3 spells CASSLGYSSGYGYTF. The CDR3 bases are TGCGCCAGCAGCTTGGGATACAGTTCCGGATATGGCTACACCTTC.

This clonotype appeared once. The chain recombines TRBV6-6 with TRBJ2-7; 8 bases are shared with TRBD2. The J call is doubtful: the DNA matches TRBJ2-5 better. Germline loops: CDR1 MNHNY, CDR2 SVGAGI (reference sequence). This CDR3 has 14 amino acids. The CDR3 spells CASSYFSGKETQYF. The DNA of the CDR3 is TGTGCCAGCAGTTATTTTAGCGGGAAAGAGACCCAGTACTTC.